This T cell receptor beta chain originates from a study of OX40 agonist ivuxolimab in advanced cancers. About the investigation overall: The costimulatory receptor OX40 (CD134) was targeted by ivuxolimab, a fully human IgG2 agonistic monoclonal antibody. Peripheral TCRbeta sequencing was intended to test whether TCR sequence diversity was altered and clonal T-cell expansion was caused by ivuxolimab. Prior anti-PD-1, anti-PD-L1 or anti-CTLA-4 therapy was permitted, and checkpoint inhibitors had been received by less than 45% of dose-escalation patients. Partial responses were achieved by three dose-escalation patients, of whom one had hepatocellular carcinoma and two had cutaneous melanoma. The monotherapy dose-escalation portion (N of about 50 patients) of the phase I ivuxolimab trial is reported in the paper. Intravenous ivuxolimab was administered to patients every 2 weeks at six dose levels: 0.01, 0.1, 0.3, 1.5, 3 and 10 mg/kg. Among the approximately 54 dose-escalation patients, approximately 20 had hepatocellular carcinoma, approximately 15 melanoma, 9 renal cell carcinoma and 9 head and neck cancer. The dose-escalation cohort was roughly 83% male with a mean age of about 58 years, ranging from about 20 to 85.

To note about this clone: Which antigen it targets is not known. Base qualities are not recorded, but no much larger clone differs from it by a single base.

Patients with autoimmune disease history or receiving systemic immunosuppression were excluded from the trial. Peripheral blood for TCR sequencing was collected from all dose cohorts at baseline, on cycle 4 day 1, and on cycle 7 day 1. Samples came from an open-label, multicenter, first-in-human phase I dose-escalation trial of ivuxolimab. The trial enrolled adults with locally advanced or metastatic head and neck squamous cell, hepatocellular, melanoma or renal cell carcinoma. Before TCR sequencing, CD4+ and CD8+ T cells were separately sorted from peripheral blood. V lost 4 bases and J lost 7 bases; the stretch between them is 20 bases long. From the cysteine through the phenylalanine, the CDR3 covers 15 amino acids. Only CDR3 DNA is held: 45 bases, read in frame from base 1. The germline V gene (reference sequence) gives CDR1 as LNHDA and CDR2 as SQIVND. Overall study outcomes, separate from this receptor: Low levels of normalized T-cell clonal expansion were also seen in some nonresponding patients. The antigen specificity of the clonally expanded peripheral T cells was not determined. On average, CD8+ T cells showed more expanded clones than CD4+ T cells after ivuxolimab. Clonal expansion of both CD4+ and CD8+ blood T cells was observed from baseline to week 6 at doses 0.1 to 3.0 mg/kg. In partial responders in the 0.1-3.0 mg/kg groups, normalized peripheral clonal expansion was found to be among the lowest, especially among CD8+ T cells.

Genomic DNA was extracted from sorted cells for sequencing of the TCRbeta CDR3 region. The immunoSEQ Assay was used to sequence the TCRbeta CDR3 regions. The table was pulled from immuneACCESS by TCRdb, which kept in-frame rearrangements only. Such tables lose some clones; where checked, under half of the loss comes from unresolved V genes, and the rest has no known cause. The sample yields tens of thousands of clones; roughly 84% were counted once. 4.6% of the sample is held by the ten biggest clonotypes. The clonotype comes from an adult with an advanced solid tumor such as melanoma, head and neck, liver or kidney cancer. This sequence uses TRBV19 and TRBJ2-7, and possibly TRBD2, on 6 matching bases. The starting material was CD4+ or CD8+ T cells sorted from blood, obtained in a trial of the OX40 agonist ivuxolimab. CDR3 sequence: CASSTLGTAGGEQYF. The DNA sequence follows: TGTGCCAGTAGTACCCTTGGGACGGCCGGAGGGGAGCAGTACTTC.